This entry describes one T cell receptor (beta chain). At least ten counts were recorded for this clonotype. The clone's antigen remains unknown. Base qualities are not recorded, but no much larger clone differs from it by a single base. This specimen comes from a study of T cells in Graves' hyperthyroidism and ophthalmopathy (dated by TCRdb to between 2018 and 2020). Looking at the study overall: Peripheral blood was collected at initial diagnosis, before any treatment. To identify TCR V-J signatures that set the groups apart, the researchers used a discovery cohort of 100 patients, made up of 40 to 45 with Graves' ophthalmopathy and some 60 with stable Graves' hyperthyroidism. Prospective prediction of ophthalmopathy was tested in an independent validation cohort consisting of fewer than 20 hyperthyroidism patients and 15 to 17 patients who later progressed to ophthalmopathy. The roughly 99 discovery patients were divided at random into training and test sets in a 7:3 ratio. In addition, the study compared T-cell repertoires in thyroid tissue and in blood from about 6 Graves' hyperthyroidism patients. Following sampling, methimazole starting at 30 mg daily was given to hyperthyroidism patients, and high-dose intravenous methylprednisolone was given to ophthalmopathy patients. The paper describes TCR Vbeta CDR3 sequencing of roughly 130 peripheral blood samples, made up of 43 ophthalmopathy patients, approximately 76 hyperthyroidism patients and some 17 progressor patients.

From the cysteine through the phenylalanine, the CDR3 covers 14 amino acids. The DNA shown is the 42-base CDR3, in frame from base 1. V and J lose 7 bases and 1 base, and a span of 13 bases separates them. The TCR beta CDR3 regions were amplified from RNA transcripts. The TCR CDR3 was subjected to a first round of RT-PCR using the HTBI primer set and the Qiagen OneStep RT-PCR kit. Libraries were constructed in a second round of multiplex PCR, after which size selection and purification were carried out. The libraries were sequenced on an Illumina HiSeq2000 using paired-end 100 bp reads. In the original analysis: SOAPnuke was used to process the raw data, throwing out any read that contained adapters or uncalled bases, had a mean Phred below 15, or lacked an exact constant-primer or identifier match. High-quality paired reads were merged using COPE v1.2.5, and each unique nucleotide sequence was defined as a clonotype. MiTCR v1.1 was used to align the clonotypes against IMGT TRBV, TRBD and TRBJ reference segments. Analysis was restricted to V-J combinations with a frequency above 0.0001, which covered 99.2% of repertoires. A TCS score was defined as the ratio of F50 (clonal expansion) to E x V (chaos), with BLOSUM62-based TCRdist applied between CDR3 peptides within each V-J. Welch's t-statistics and random forest reduced roughly 500 V-J features to 13, which were used in a naive Bayes classifier (R e1071). TCRdb ran its own pipeline on the public reads, namely fastp trimming at Q25 and MiXCR clone calling, and kept in-frame beta chains. One record per CDR3 amino acid sequence lists the most common genes and DNA. These V and J calls are TCRdb output, not the study's own analysis. The sample includes about 400,000 distinct CDR3 sequences, with 14% to 15% observed a single time. Approximately 29% of the sample is held by the ten biggest clonotypes.

Stable Graves' hyperthyroidism was defined as the absence of progression to ophthalmopathy over 18 months of follow-up. The hyperthyroidism patients were between 18 and 65 years old and newly diagnosed, with a disease duration of less than 2 months. Exclusion was applied to patients with uncontrolled infections, other autoimmune diseases, pregnancy or lactation. Clinical symptoms, serum thyroxine and TRAb, thyroid ultrasound, and orbital computed tomography formed the basis for the diagnoses. PBMCs were separated from approximately 10 ml of fresh peripheral blood using Ficoll-Paque density gradient centrifugation. Total RNA was extracted using Trizol reagent, and RNA quality was assessed on an Agilent 2100 Bioanalyzer. The research as a whole found: Most expanded thyroid clonotypes (frequency above 0.001) were also detected in blood, suggesting blood repertoires may reflect thyroid immune responses. A 13 V-J signature model separated ophthalmopathy from stable hyperthyroidism, with approximately 87% sensitivity and 81% to 82% specificity in cross-validation and 80%/75% in testing. No statistical method was used to set the sample size in advance, and investigators knew the group allocation. In validation, progression to ophthalmopathy was predicted by the model with more than 65% sensitivity and about 72% specificity, a median of about 6.8 months before onset.

The clonotype comes from a woman aged 25-40 years with Graves' hyperthyroidism. Material: blood. Recombination joined TRBV12-3 or TRBV12-4 with TRBJ1-1; TRBD1 is possibly the D segment (6 matching bases). The CDR3 amino acid sequence is: CASTTGHANTEAFF. Here is the DNA: TGTGCCAGCACTACGGGACACGCGAACACTGAAGCTTTCTTT.